One and the same sample provided the 14 T cell receptor beta chains below, sequenced in a study of metastatic and nonmetastatic thyroid tumors. The entire patient cohort was treatment-naive prior to thyroid surgery. TCRdb recomputed clones from the PCR reads via MiXCR. Of 55,000 to 75,000 clones in the sample, roughly 18% were seen once. Material: blood. The origin of the receptors is a female donor with papillary thyroid cancer or a benign thyroid nodule (not recorded which). Some clones in this sample may be carry-over from other donors' samples.

This clone was observed many times. The rearrangement joins TRBV20-1 to TRBJ2-3; tentative D call: TRBD2 (5 bases). The CDR3 loop spans 14 amino acids. From germline, CDR1 is DFQATT and CDR2 SNEGSKA (reference sequence). Trimming left V 4 bases short and J 0 bases short, with 11 bases between. CDR3 DNA sequence: TGCAGTGCTAAACGCGCGGGCAGCACAGATACGCAGTATTTT. It translates to CSAKRAGSTDTQYF.

This clone was seen repeatedly, ten times or more. The DNA of the CDR3 is TGTGCCATCAGTGAACGGGACAGGACGTTGAACACTGAAGCTTTCTTT. Protein sequence: CAISERDRTLNTEAFF. The genes are TRBV10-3 and TRBJ1-1; 8 bases line up with TRBD1. This CDR3 is built from 16 residues. Looked up from germline, CDR1 is ENHRY and CDR2 is SYGVKD. Germline trimming cut 3 bases from V and 0 bases from J; bases unmatched to any gene: 6.

This clone was recorded a few times. This chain joins TRBV28 and TRBJ2-6; no definite D call. The CDR3 contains 16 residues. Trimming pared 3 bases from V and 6 bases from J, leaving 15 bases between. Germline V gene sequence: CDR1 MDHEN, CDR2 SYDVKM. DNA for the CDR3: TGTGCCAGCAGTTTCCTCCAGGTCGGGCAGGCCAACGTCCTGACTTTC. As protein: CASSFLQVGQANVLTF.

This clone was detected only a few times. This chain joins TRBV6-4 and TRBJ2-3; D gene uncertain. This CDR3 is 15 amino acids long. Trimming stripped 0 bases from V and 4 bases from J, with 11 bases between. Germline lookup yields CDR1 MRHNA and CDR2 SNTAGT. The CDR3 coding sequence is TGTGCCAGCAGTGACTCCGTCGATGGGGCAGATACGCAGTATTTT. This sequence encodes CASSDSVDGADTQYF.

This clone has at least ten counts. This rearrangement joins TRBV11-1 to TRBJ1-1, with D tentatively TRBD1 (5 bases). This CDR3 spans 16 amino acids. In germline, CDR1 is SGHAT, CDR2 FQDESV (reference sequence). V lost 2 bases, J lost 0 bases, and 13 bases lay in between. CDR3 nucleotides: TGTGCCAGCAGCTTACAGCCAGGGTCCATGAACACTGAAGCTTTCTTT. Protein product: CASSLQPGSMNTEAFF. The variable domain in full, completed from reference TRBV11-1 and TRBJ1-1, reads EAEVAQSPRYKITEKSQAVAFWCDPISGHATLYWYRQILGQGPELLVQFQDESVVDDSQLPKDRFSAERLKGVDSTLKIQPAELGDSAMYLCASSLQPGSMNTEAFFGQGTRLTVV.

The V gene is TRBV11-2, the J gene TRBJ1-6; TRBD1 matches at 7 bases. CDR3 size: 15 residues. V lost 0 bases and J lost 7; bases outside the gene matches: 3. Germline CDR1 and CDR2: SGHAT and FQNNGV. The CDR3 reads CASSLETGANSPLHF. The CDR3 bases are TGTGCCAGCAGCTTAGAAACAGGGGCAAATTCACCCCTCCACTTT.

Ten or more counts support this clone. The genes are TRBV9 and TRBJ1-1; D call uncertain. CDR3 size: 13 residues. Trimming cost V 4 bases and J 1 base, with 8 bases left between them. From germline, CDR1 is SGDLS and CDR2 YYNGEE. CDR3 amino acids: CASSPSGNTEAFF. The DNA for the CDR3 is TGTGCCAGCAGCCCCTCAGGGAACACTGAAGCTTTCTTT. The variable domain in full, with the rest retrieved from reference TRBV9 and TRBJ1-1, is DSGVTQTPKHLITATGQRVTLRCSPRSGDLSVYWYQQSLDQGLQFLIQYYNGEERAKGNILERFSAQQFPDLHSELNLSSLELGDSALYFCASSPSGNTEAFFGQGTRLTVV.

This clone was counted ten times or more. J is TRBJ2-3 and V is TRBV29-1; no clear D. Germline loops: CDR1 SQVTM, CDR2 ANQGSEA. The ends were cut back, 0 bases at V and 2 bases at J, with 3 bases in the middle. There are 12 residues in the CDR3. The CDR3 loop reads CSVEDHTDTQYF. DNA for the CDR3: TGCAGCGTTGAAGACCACACAGATACGCAGTATTTT.

This clone was picked up many times. The chain recombines TRBV9 with TRBJ2-3; possible D gene TRBD1, 5 bases. This CDR3 region has 15 residues. CDR1 is SGDLS and CDR2 is YYNGEE in the germline V gene. The ends were cut back, 6 bases at V and 3 bases at J, with 17 bases in the middle. CDR3 residues: CASTLLTANTDTQYF. The DNA for the CDR3 is TGTGCCAGCACCCTCTTGACAGCCAATACAGATACGCAGTATTTT. The entire variable domain, with the rest obtained from reference TRBV9 and TRBJ2-3, is as follows: DSGVTQTPKHLITATGQRVTLRCSPRSGDLSVYWYQQSLDQGLQFLIQYYNGEERAKGNILERFSAQQFPDLHSELNLSSLELGDSALYFCASTLLTANTDTQYFGPGTRLTVL.

On this clone: This may be a read error, as it is one base from a much larger clone. The chain joins TRBV19 to TRBJ1-1, with D hard to call. CDR3 length: 12 amino acids. From germline, CDR1 is LNHDA and CDR2 SQIVND (reference sequence). The V gene lost 6 bases and the J gene lost 0 bases, with 5 bases spanning the gap. CDR3 in DNA: TGTGCCAGTAGACATATGAACACTGAAGCTTTCTTT. Translating gives CASRHMNTEAFF.

This clone was detected ten times or more. The rearrangement links TRBV19 to TRBJ2-3; 8 bases map to TRBD2. The V and J ends lost 7 bases and 4 bases, in that order; junction bases with no gene match: 4. Germline values: CDR1 LNHDA, CDR2 SQIVND (reference sequence). The CDR3 runs 13 residues. CDR3 nucleotides: TGTGCCAGTACTCGAGCGGGAGCAGATACGCAGTATTTT. Translated, it gives CASTRAGADTQYF.

Ten or more counts support this clone. The chain is built from TRBV9 and TRBJ2-7; possible D gene TRBD2, 5 bases. With 2 bases removed from V and 7 bases from J, the gap between germline ends came to 13 bases. The CDR3 length is 13 residues. Germline V CDR1 and CDR2: SGDLS, YYNGEE. CDR3 residues: CASSVGHGGEQYF. In DNA, the CDR3 is TGTGCCAGCAGCGTCGGTCACGGAGGTGAGCAGTACTTC.

This clone was recorded many times. The chain joins TRBV6-2 or TRBV6-3 to TRBJ1-2, with a possible D match to TRBD1 (5 bases). This CDR3 spans 14 amino acids. Per germline, CDR1 MNHEY and CDR2 SVGEGT. V was cut by 2 bases and J by 4 bases, with 11 bases left in between. CDR3 region: CASSYMTAAYGYTF. The CDR3 DNA reads TGTGCCAGCAGTTACATGACAGCAGCCTATGGCTACACCTTC.

Ten or more counts support this clone. The V gene is TRBV6-1, the J gene TRBJ2-5; TRBD2 might be the D (6 bases). The V end was cut by 5 bases, the J end by 5 bases, with 21 bases between. The CDR3 is 16 amino acids. Germline lookup yields CDR1 MNHNS and CDR2 SASEGT. CDR3 region: CASSQLGTPRGETQYF. In nucleotides, the CDR3 is TGTGCCAGCAGTCAACTCGGGACTCCCCGCGGGGAGACCCAGTACTTC.